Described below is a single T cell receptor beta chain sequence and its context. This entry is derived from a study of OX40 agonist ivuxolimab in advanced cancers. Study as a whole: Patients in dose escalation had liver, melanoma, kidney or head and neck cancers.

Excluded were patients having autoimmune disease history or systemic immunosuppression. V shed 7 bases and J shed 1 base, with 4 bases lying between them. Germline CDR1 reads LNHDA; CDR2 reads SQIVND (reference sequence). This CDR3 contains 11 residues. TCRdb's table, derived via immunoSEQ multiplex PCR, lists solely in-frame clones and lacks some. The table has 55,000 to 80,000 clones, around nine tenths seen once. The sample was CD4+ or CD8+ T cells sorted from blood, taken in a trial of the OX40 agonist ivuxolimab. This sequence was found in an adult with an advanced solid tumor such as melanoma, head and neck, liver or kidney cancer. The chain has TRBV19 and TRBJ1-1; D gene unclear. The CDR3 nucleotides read TGTGCCAGTAAAACGAACACTGAAGCTTTCTTT. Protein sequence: CASKTNTEAFF. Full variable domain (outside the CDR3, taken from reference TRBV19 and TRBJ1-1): DGGITQSPKYLFRKEGQNVTLSCEQNLNHDAMYWYRQDPGQGLRLIYYSQIVNDFQKGDIAEGYSVSREKKESFPLTVTSAQKNPTAFYLCASKTNTEAFFGQGTRLTVV.